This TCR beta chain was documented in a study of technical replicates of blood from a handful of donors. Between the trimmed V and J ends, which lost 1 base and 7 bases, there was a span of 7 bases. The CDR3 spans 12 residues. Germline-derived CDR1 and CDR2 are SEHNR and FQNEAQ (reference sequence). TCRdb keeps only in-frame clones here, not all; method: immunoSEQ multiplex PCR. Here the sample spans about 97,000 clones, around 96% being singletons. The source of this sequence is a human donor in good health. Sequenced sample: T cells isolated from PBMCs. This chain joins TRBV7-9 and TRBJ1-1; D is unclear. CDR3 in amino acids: CASSLVVNEAFF. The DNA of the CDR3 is TGTGCCAGCAGCTTAGTCGTTAATGAAGCTTTCTTT.